This T cell receptor beta chain was observed in a study of cytomegalovirus exposure and HLA in healthy donors. Amplification used 60 Vbeta primers and 13 Jbeta primers. Measured with immunoSEQ multiplex PCR; TCRdb has only the in-frame clones, and not every one. The sample has over 130,000 clones, 80% seen once. V was pared by 5 bases and J by 2 bases, with 13 bases between. Germline V gene sequence: CDR1 SNHLY, CDR2 FYNNEI. The CDR3 is 15 residues long. The rearrangement uses TRBV2 and TRBJ2-1; no firm D call. The sequence derives from a man aged 50 to 60 in good health and CMV-seronegative. The sample comprised PBMCs. Here the CDR3 reads CASSPRNLAYNEQFF. The DNA for the CDR3 is TGTGCCAGCAGTCCCCGTAACCTAGCCTACAATGAGCAGTTCTTC.